This TCR beta chain was captured by sequencing in a study of neurological immune-mediated disorders. Points from the study as a whole: The highest TCR clonal expansion occurred in HTLV-1-associated myelopathy; multiple sclerosis fell below healthy controls.

Volunteers attending a blood bank in Maryland, USA, served as healthy controls. This clonotype was seen ten or more times. Antigen: not known. The CDR3 has 14 residues. The germline V gene has CDR1 SGHKS and CDR2 YYEKEE (reference sequence). Between the trimmed V and J ends, which lost 1 base and 2 bases, there was a span of 10 bases. TCRdb analysed the 5' RACE reads with MiXCR anew, one entry per CDR3 protein. The sample carries about 48,000 distinct CDR3 sequences, about 25% recorded once. The chain carries TRBV5-5 and TRBJ2-7, with unresolved D. The receptor's source is a woman aged 70 to 79 in good health. Sequenced sample: PBMCs. The DNA of the CDR3 is TGTGCCAGCAGCTTGCCACCTTCGGCCTACGAGCAGTACTTC. Protein: CASSLPPSAYEQYF.